The present T cell receptor beta chain was sequenced within a study of blood T cell repertoires in COVID-19. As for the study in general: Sources were T cells, B-cell-depleted T cells, or PBMCs; the material itself was cDNA or gDNA.

Donors were grouped by their self-reported clinical history. This table comes from immunoSEQ multiplex PCR, and its TCRdb copy is limited to in-frame clones, with some not included. This repertoire shows hundreds of thousands of clones, approximately 83% found once; its top ten account for 3.5% to 4%. CDR1 and CDR2 (germline): KGHDR, SFDVKD. CDR3 length equals 14 residues. The V end lost 5 bases, the J end lost 6 bases, and 12 bases lay between the germline ends. The receptor was isolated from a woman aged 40 to 49 with acute COVID-19. The rearrangement uses TRBV24-1 and TRBJ2-2; no definite D call. The specimen was PBMCs or T cells enriched from blood (not recorded which). CDR3 in DNA: TGTGCCACCAGTGCCCCGAGCCCGGCCGGGGAGCTGTTTTTT. Amino acid sequence: CATSAPSPAGELFF.